Listed below are T cell receptor beta chains from one sample, sequenced in a study of control samples from healthy donors and cancer patients. Here immunoSEQ multiplex PCR was the method, and the copy in TCRdb shows in-frame clones only, minus some. The sample includes around 59,000 clones, 80% to 95% of them seen just once. Sample: PBMCs. Source of these receptors: a man aged 40-49 years with colorectal cancer. Each CDR3 is given without its conserved first and last residue. Rows may omit the clone size; those that give it use once, few, many or a size class.

clone_size j_call v_call cdr3_aa
- TRBJ2-2 TRBV6-5 ASSFTGKNTGELF
- TRBJ2-1 TRBV29-1 SVVGGDSWNEQF
- TRBJ1-2 TRBV25-1 ASLAPGTGTGYGYT
- TRBJ1-2 TRBV4-2 ASSQDGGGGGYT
- TRBJ1-6 TRBV5-6 ASSLTGTGGALH
- TRBJ2-7 TRBV7-6 ASSPRDRGSSYEQY
- TRBJ2-1 TRBV18 ASSQVIGVNEQF
- TRBJ2-5 TRBV14 ASSLTLGWQETQY
- TRBJ1-2 TRBV3-1/TRBV3-2 ASSQNGDSPLYGYT
- TRBJ2-1 TRBV4-1 ASSREVSDEQF
- TRBJ1-2 TRBV13 ASSLGGEVTGYT
once TRBJ2-5 TRBV7-8 ASSAPLAETQY
- TRBJ1-2 TRBV4-3 ASSQRTGLGYT
once TRBJ1-2 TRBV7-9 ASSPTQGDYGYT
- TRBJ2-7 TRBV7-3 ASMSTGGTGEQY
- TRBJ1-1 TRBV9 ASSVGNRGEAF
- TRBJ1-1 TRBV11-3 ASSLVTGKTEAF